Shown below are 9 T cell receptor beta chains from a single sample sequenced in a study of Tregs in tolerant kidney transplant recipients. This table comes from immunoSEQ multiplex PCR, and its TCRdb copy is limited to in-frame clones, with some not included. The sample records some 80,000 clones, about 98% being singletons. Sequences were derived from CD4+ T cells from blood, sampled before the transplant. These receptors came from a human donor who received a combined kidney and bone marrow transplant.

This sequence joins TRBV29-1 and TRBJ1-1; D is uncertain. V lost 7 bases and J lost 3, with 6 bases in between. Germline V lookup: CDR1 SQVTM, CDR2 ANQGSEA. The CDR3 covers 10 residues. As DNA, the CDR3 is TGCAGCGGACAACACACTGAAGCTTTCTTT. Its translation: CSGQHTEAFF. Full variable domain (outside the CDR3, taken from reference TRBV29-1 and TRBJ1-1): SAVISQKPSRDICQRGTSLTIQCQVDSQVTMMFWYRQQPGQSLTLIATANQGSEATYESGFVIDKFPISRPNLTFSTLTVSNMSPEDSSIYLCSGQHTEAFFGQGTRLTVV.

The chain recombines TRBV6-5 with TRBJ2-5; D ambiguous. The CDR3 is 13 residues long. Trimming took off 6 bases at V and 7 bases at J, with 15 bases between the two ends. CDR1 and CDR2 (germline): MNHEY, SVGAGI. The CDR3 region has the DNA TGTGCCAGCAGAGAGTATCTCCTTGGGACCCAGTACTTC. This translates into CASREYLLGTQYF.

The chain is built from TRBV2 and TRBJ2-5, with 7 bases fitting TRBD1. CDR1 is SNHLY, CDR2 FYNNEI, per germline. The length of the CDR3 is 14 residues. J lost 2 bases, V lost 6 bases, and 6 bases had no gene match. The CDR3 DNA is TGTGCCAGCAGGAGAGTGACAGGGCAAGAGACCCAGTACTTC. Its protein is CASRRVTGQETQYF.

V is TRBV6-5 and J is TRBJ2-7, with unresolved D. V was shortened by 4 bases and J by 1 base, with 5 bases between the two germline ends. The germline gives CDR1 MNHEY, CDR2 SVGAGI. The CDR3 is 12 residues long. The CDR3 nucleotides read TGTGCCAGCAGTTCAGCGTCCTACGAGCAGTACTTC. It encodes CASSSASYEQYF.

This clone was observed a few times. V and J are TRBV5-1 and TRBJ1-1, with 7 bases fitting TRBD1. CDR1 is SGHRS, CDR2 YFSETQ, per germline. The CDR3 is made up of 12 amino acids. V shed 3 bases and J 11 bases; nucleotides not matched to a gene: 7. The chain's CDR3 is CASSSQGEMAFF. As DNA, the CDR3 is TGCGCCAGCAGCTCGCAGGGGGAGATGGCTTTCTTT.

The CDR3 is CASSLVGGTNEQYF. For the CDR3, the DNA is TGTGCCAGCAGCTTGGTAGGGGGCACGAACGAGCAGTACTTC. This chain connects TRBV5-4 to TRBJ2-7, with TRBD1 matching over 7 bases. The germline V gene has CDR1 SGHNT and CDR2 YYREEE (reference sequence). Trimming removed 0 bases from V and 5 bases from J; junction bases left unmatched: 5. CDR3 length: 14 amino acids. The complete variable domain, with remaining parts taken from reference TRBV5-4 and TRBJ2-7, reads ETGVTQSPTHLIKTRGQQVTLRCSSQSGHNTVSWYQQALGQGPQFIFQYYREEENGRGNFPPRFSGLQFPNYSSELNVNALELDDSALYLCASSLVGGTNEQYFGPGTRLTVT.

The chain couples TRBV4-2 to TRBJ1-1; D call uncertain. Trimming removed 6 bases at V and 5 bases at J, with 16 bases between. The length of the CDR3 is 14 residues. Germline CDR1 reads LGHNA; CDR2 reads YNFKEQ. For the CDR3, the DNA is TGTGCCAGCAGTAAAGTCATGGTTAGTACTGAAGCTTTCTTT. It is translated as CASSKVMVSTEAFF.

The chain couples TRBV7-8 to TRBJ2-4, with a tentative D call TRBD2 (6 bases). CDR3 length: 17 residues. The V gene lost 4 bases and the J gene lost 0 bases, with 16 bases spanning the gap. The germline gives CDR1 SGHVS, CDR2 FQNEAQ. The DNA for the CDR3 is TGTGCCAGCAGCTCTCGTACTAGCCCTGGAGCCAAAAACATTCAGTACTTC. The encoded protein is CASSSRTSPGAKNIQYF.

The chain joins TRBV6-5 to TRBJ1-5, with 8 bases fitting TRBD1. This CDR3 is built from 15 residues. The germline V gene encodes CDR1 MNHEY and CDR2 SVGAGI. With V trimmed by 5 bases and J by 6 bases, 9 bases remained unmatched. CDR3 amino acids: CASSRGQGALQPQHF. The CDR3 bases are TGTGCCAGCAGTCGGGGGCAGGGGGCTCTTCAGCCCCAGCATTTT.